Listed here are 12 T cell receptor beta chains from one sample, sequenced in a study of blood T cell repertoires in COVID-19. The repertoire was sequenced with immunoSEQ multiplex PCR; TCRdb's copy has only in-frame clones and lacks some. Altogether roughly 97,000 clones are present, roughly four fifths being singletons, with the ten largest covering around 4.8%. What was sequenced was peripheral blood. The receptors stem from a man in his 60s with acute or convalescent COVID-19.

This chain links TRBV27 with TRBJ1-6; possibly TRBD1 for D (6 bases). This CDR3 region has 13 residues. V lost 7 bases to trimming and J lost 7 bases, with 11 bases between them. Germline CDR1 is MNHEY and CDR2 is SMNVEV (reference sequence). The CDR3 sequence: CASKGTRNSPLHF. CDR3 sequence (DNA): TGTGCCAGCAAGGGGACAAGAAATTCACCCCTCCACTTT.

This CDR3 reads CASSQERTGVPYEQYF. The CDR3 DNA follows: TGTGCCAGCAGCCAAGAGAGGACGGGAGTACCCTACGAGCAGTACTTC. The gene calls are TRBV3-1 (or the pseudogene TRBV3-2) and TRBJ2-7; possible D gene TRBD2, 6 bases. CDR3 size: 16 residues. Deletions cut 0 bases from V and 2 bases from J, with 14 bases between. Germline assignment: CDR1 LGHDT and CDR2 YNNKEL (reference sequence).

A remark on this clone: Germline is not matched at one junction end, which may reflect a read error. CDR3 DNA: TGTGCCACCCCACCATACTGCTTC. Translating it yields CATPPYCF. V is TRBV15 and J is TRBJ2-7; D is undetermined. CDR1 and CDR2 (germline): LNHNV, YYDKDF (reference sequence). The CDR3 has 8 amino acids.

The CDR3 DNA sequence: TGCGCCAGCGGAAGGGGACAGGGGAGAGAGACCCAGTACTTC. Amino acid sequence: CASGRGQGRETQYF. V and J are TRBV5-1 and TRBJ2-5, with 10 positions matching TRBD1. CDR1 and CDR2 (germline): SGHRS, YFSETQ. V gave up 7 bases and J gave up 4 bases; unmatched junction bases: 7. The CDR3 is 14 amino acids. Based on the CDR3 plus reference TRBV5-1 and TRBJ2-5, the full variable domain is KAGVTQTPRYLIKTRGQQVTLSCSPISGHRSVSWYQQTPGQGLQFLFEYFSETQRNKGNFPGRFSGRQFSNSRSEMNVSTLELGDSALYLCASGRGQGRETQYFGPGTRLLVL.

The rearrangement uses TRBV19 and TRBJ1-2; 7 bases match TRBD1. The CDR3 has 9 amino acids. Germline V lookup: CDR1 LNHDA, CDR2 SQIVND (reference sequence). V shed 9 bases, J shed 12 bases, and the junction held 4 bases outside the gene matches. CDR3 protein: CASGQAHTF. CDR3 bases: TGTGCCAGCGGACAGGCCCACACCTTC. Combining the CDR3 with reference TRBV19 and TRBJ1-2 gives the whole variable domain DGGITQSPKYLFRKEGQNVTLSCEQNLNHDAMYWYRQDPGQGLRLIYYSQIVNDFQKGDIAEGYSVSREKKESFPLTVTSAQKNPTAFYLCASGQAHTFGSGTRLTVV.

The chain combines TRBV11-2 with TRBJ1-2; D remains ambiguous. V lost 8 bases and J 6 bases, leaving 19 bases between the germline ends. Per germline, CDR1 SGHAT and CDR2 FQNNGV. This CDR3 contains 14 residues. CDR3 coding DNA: TGTGCCAGCTTCCCAAGAGAAGCTCAACATGGCTACACCTTC. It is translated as CASFPREAQHGYTF.

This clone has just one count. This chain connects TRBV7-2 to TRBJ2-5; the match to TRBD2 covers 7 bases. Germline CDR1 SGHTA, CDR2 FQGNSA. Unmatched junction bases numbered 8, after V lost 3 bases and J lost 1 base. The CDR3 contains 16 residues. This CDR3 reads CASSLEVLAVQETQYF. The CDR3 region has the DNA TGTGCCAGCAGCTTGGAGGTCCTAGCGGTCCAAGAGACCCAGTACTTC. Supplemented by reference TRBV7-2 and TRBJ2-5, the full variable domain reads GAGVSQSPSNKVTEKGKDVELRCDPISGHTALYWYRQSLGQGLEFLIYFQGNSAPDKSGLPSDRFSAERTGGSVSTLTIQRTQQEDSAVYLCASSLEVLAVQETQYFGPGTRLLVL.

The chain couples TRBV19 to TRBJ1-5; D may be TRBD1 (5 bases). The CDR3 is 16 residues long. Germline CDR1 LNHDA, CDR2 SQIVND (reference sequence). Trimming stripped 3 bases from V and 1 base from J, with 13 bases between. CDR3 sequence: CASSILSRGSNQPQHF. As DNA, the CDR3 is TGTGCCAGTAGTATTTTGTCACGGGGGAGCAATCAGCCCCAGCATTTT.

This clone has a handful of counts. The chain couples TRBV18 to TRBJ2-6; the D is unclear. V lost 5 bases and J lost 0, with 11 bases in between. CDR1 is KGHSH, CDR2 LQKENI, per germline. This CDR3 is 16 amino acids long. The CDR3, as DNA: TGTGCCAGCTCATTCGACGGGTACTCTGGGGCCAACGTCCTGACTTTC. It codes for CASSFDGYSGANVLTF.

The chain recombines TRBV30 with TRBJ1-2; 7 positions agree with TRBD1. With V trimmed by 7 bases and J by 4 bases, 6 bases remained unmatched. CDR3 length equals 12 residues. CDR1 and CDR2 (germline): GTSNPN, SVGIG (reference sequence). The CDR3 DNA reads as TGTGCCTACGAAGGGGGCTTCTATGGCTACACCTTC. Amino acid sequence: CAYEGGFYGYTF.

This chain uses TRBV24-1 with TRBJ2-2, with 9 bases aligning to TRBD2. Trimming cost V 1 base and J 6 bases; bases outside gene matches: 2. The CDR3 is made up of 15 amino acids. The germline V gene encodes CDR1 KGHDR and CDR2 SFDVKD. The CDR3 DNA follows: TGTGCCACCAGTGATTTACTAGCGGGTTCCGGGGAGCTGTTTTTT. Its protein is CATSDLLAGSGELFF.

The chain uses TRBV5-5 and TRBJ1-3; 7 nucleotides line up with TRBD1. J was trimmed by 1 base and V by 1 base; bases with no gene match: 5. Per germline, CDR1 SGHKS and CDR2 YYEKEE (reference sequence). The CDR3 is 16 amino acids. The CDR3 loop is CASSLLRGRSGNTIYF. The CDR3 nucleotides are TGTGCCAGCAGCTTGTTGAGGGGGCGTTCTGGAAACACCATATATTTT.